Shown below are 30 T cell receptor beta chains from a single sample sequenced in a study of beta chain features in type 1 diabetes. What was sequenced were expressed TCRB transcripts, since all of the isolated RNA had been reverse transcribed. Sequenced by immunoSEQ multiplex PCR; TCRdb stores in-frame clones only, minus some. The data contain 60,000 to 75,000 clones, approximately 59% of them singletons. Sequencing was performed on Tregs from blood. These receptors were obtained from a young woman in good health.

The rearrangement uses TRBV2 and TRBJ1-4; possible D gene TRBD1, 5 bases. This CDR3 has 14 residues. V dropped 6 bases and J dropped 2 bases, with 10 bases sitting between them. CDR1 and CDR2 (germline): SNHLY, FYNNEI. The CDR3 region has the DNA TGTGCCAGCAGCGGGACTTCTACTAATGAAAAACTGTTTTTT. It is translated as CASSGTSTNEKLFF.

V is TRBV18 and J is TRBJ2-7; 9 positions match TRBD2. Trimming at V came to 0 bases and at J to 7 bases, leaving 4 bases not matched to a gene. This CDR3 region has 14 residues. Germline lookup yields CDR1 KGHSH and CDR2 LQKENI. As DNA, the CDR3 is TGTGCCAGCTCACCACCTGATCTAGCGGGGGAGCAGTACTTC. It encodes CASSPPDLAGEQYF.

The table lists this clone with a count of one. The genes are TRBV5-1 and TRBJ2-7; D perhaps matches TRBD1 (7 bases). V lost 4 bases to trimming and J lost 6 bases, with 17 bases between them. The length of the CDR3 is 14 residues. Per the germline V gene, CDR1 is SGHRS and CDR2 is YFSETQ. CDR3 amino acids: CASSVLTGTGEQYF. The CDR3 region has the DNA TGCGCCAGCAGCGTCCTGACAGGGACTGGCGAGCAGTACTTC.

In its sample, this clone was seen a few times. The chain has TRBV30 and TRBJ1-2; 8 bases line up with TRBD1. With 5 bases clipped from V and 7 bases from J, the junction kept 9 bases outside the gene matches. Germline CDR1 is GTSNPN and CDR2 is SVGIG (reference sequence). This CDR3 has 13 amino acids. The CDR3 region is CAWDAWTGSGYTF. The CDR3 nucleotides read TGTGCCTGGGATGCGTGGACAGGGAGTGGCTACACCTTC.

This clone turned up a few times. The rearrangement uses TRBV7-9 and TRBJ2-1; 10 bases agree with TRBD2. This CDR3 is built from 15 residues. V lost 5 bases and J lost 5; bases outside the gene matches: 6. The germline CDR1 and CDR2 sequences are SEHNR and FQNEAQ (reference sequence). As DNA, the CDR3 is TGTGCCAGCAGCCGAGCGGGAGGGCCCCACAATGAGCAGTTCTTC. Its protein product is CASSRAGGPHNEQFF.

V gene TRBV5-1 combines with J gene TRBJ2-6; D possibly corresponds to TRBD1 (6 bases). Germline values: CDR1 SGHRS, CDR2 YFSETQ. V was pared by 2 bases and J by 4 bases, with 19 bases between. The CDR3 covers 18 residues. This chain's CDR3 is CASSLQGALSFGANVLTF. Here the CDR3 DNA reads TGCGCCAGCAGCTTACAGGGCGCTCTGAGTTTCGGGGCCAACGTCCTGACTTTC. The complete variable domain, with remaining parts taken from reference TRBV5-1 and TRBJ2-6, reads KAGVTQTPRYLIKTRGQQVTLSCSPISGHRSVSWYQQTPGQGLQFLFEYFSETQRNKGNFPGRFSGRQFSNSRSEMNVSTLELGDSALYLCASSLQGALSFGANVLTFGAGSRLTVL.

J is TRBJ2-1 and V is TRBV7-9, with 9 positions matching TRBD1. This CDR3 spans 16 amino acids. J was trimmed by 3 bases and V by 5 bases; bases with no gene match: 8. The germline V gene has CDR1 SEHNR and CDR2 FQNEAQ (reference sequence). CDR3 sequence: CASSEAGTGNYNEQFF. As DNA, the CDR3 is TGTGCCAGCAGCGAAGCCGGGACAGGGAACTACAATGAGCAGTTCTTC.

The chain is built from TRBV6-6 and TRBJ2-2; D is unresolved. Trimming removed 7 bases from V and 6 bases from J, with 12 bases in between. The CDR3 has 13 amino acids. Germline V gives CDR1 MNHNY, CDR2 SVGAGI (reference sequence). The CDR3 is CASMPHGSGELFF. The DNA for the CDR3 is TGTGCCAGCATGCCACACGGGTCCGGGGAGCTGTTTTTT.

The V call is TRBV5-1, the J call TRBJ2-3; D remains ambiguous. This CDR3 is 16 amino acids long. The ends were cut back, 0 bases at V and 2 bases at J, with 13 bases in the middle. Looked up from germline, CDR1 is SGHRS and CDR2 is YFSETQ. The CDR3: CASSLGSSGSTDTQYF. Here the CDR3 DNA reads TGCGCCAGCAGCTTGGGAAGCTCAGGATCCACAGATACGCAGTATTTT.

This chain joins TRBV11-2 and TRBJ2-1; D possibly corresponds to TRBD1 (6 bases). Trimming stripped 5 bases from V and 12 bases from J, with 17 bases between. The CDR3 extends over 13 amino acids. Per germline, CDR1 SGHAT and CDR2 FQNNGV. CDR3 in amino acids: CASSLSGPQGQFF. CDR3 DNA sequence: TGTGCCAGCAGCCTCAGCGGCCCACAGGGGCAGTTCTTC.

This clone showed up just once. This chain uses TRBV29-1 with TRBJ2-1; D is perhaps TRBD2 (6 bases). The CDR3 sequence is 10 residues long. Trimming shortened V by 7 bases and J by 13 bases, and 14 bases separated the two germline ends. Germline CDR1 is SQVTM and CDR2 is ANQGSEA. CDR3 amino acids: CSGGEDVQFF. The CDR3 bases are TGCAGCGGAGGGGAGGACGTCCAGTTCTTC.

The J gene is TRBJ2-5, the V gene TRBV7-9; no clear D. The end of the DNA fits TRBJ2-7 better, so the J call may be wrong. The germline V gene has CDR1 SEHNR and CDR2 FQNEAQ (reference sequence). This CDR3 has 12 amino acids. This CDR3 reads CASSLVSYEQYF. The CDR3 region has the DNA TGTGCCAGCAGCTTAGTGAGCTACGAGCAGTACTTC.

The chain employs TRBV7-2 and TRBJ2-7; D is uncertain. Looked up from germline, CDR1 is SGHTA and CDR2 is FQGNSA. The ends were cut back, 1 base at V and 4 bases at J, with 8 bases in the middle. The CDR3 extends over 13 amino acids. Here the CDR3 reads CASSLELYYEQYF. Here the CDR3 DNA reads TGTGCCAGCAGCTTAGAACTCTATTACGAGCAGTACTTC.

The V call is TRBV9, the J call TRBJ1-4; the D gene is possibly TRBD1 (6 bases). The V end lost 3 bases, the J end lost 3 bases, and 9 bases lay between the germline ends. Germline CDR1 is SGDLS and CDR2 is YYNGEE. The CDR3 contains 14 residues. The CDR3 protein is CASSAGVANEKLFF. CDR3 DNA: TGTGCCAGCAGCGCAGGGGTGGCTAATGAAAAACTGTTTTTT. Combining the CDR3 with reference TRBV9 and TRBJ1-4 gives the whole variable domain DSGVTQTPKHLITATGQRVTLRCSPRSGDLSVYWYQQSLDQGLQFLIQYYNGEERAKGNILERFSAQQFPDLHSELNLSSLELGDSALYFCASSAGVANEKLFFGSGTQLSVL.

This sequence joins TRBV19 and TRBJ2-2, with no clear D. This CDR3 has 11 residues. Germline CDR1 and CDR2: LNHDA and SQIVND (reference sequence). The V and J ends lost 7 bases and 3 bases respectively, with 3 bases between them. CDR3 nucleotides: TGTGCCAGTACGTACACCGGGGAGCTGTTTTTT. It yields the protein CASTYTGELFF.

This clone was detected once. This chain connects TRBV19 to TRBJ1-2, with D unclear. Germline-derived CDR1 and CDR2 are LNHDA and SQIVND (reference sequence). V was shortened by 4 bases and J by 1 base, with 16 bases between the two germline ends. There are 16 residues in the CDR3. The CDR3 is CASSKADTSINYGYTF. DNA for the CDR3: TGTGCCAGTAGTAAGGCCGACACTTCAATTAACTATGGCTACACCTTC. The variable domain in full, completed from reference TRBV19 and TRBJ1-2, reads DGGITQSPKYLFRKEGQNVTLSCEQNLNHDAMYWYRQDPGQGLRLIYYSQIVNDFQKGDIAEGYSVSREKKESFPLTVTSAQKNPTAFYLCASSKADTSINYGYTFGSGTRLTVV.

The V call is TRBV6-1, the J call TRBJ2-7; 11 bases map to TRBD2. V lost 4 bases to trimming and J lost 3 bases; unmatched junction nucleotides: 17. Looked up from germline, CDR1 is MNHNS and CDR2 is SASEGT. The CDR3 contains 19 residues. CDR3 nucleotides: TGTGCCAGCAGTGTTAGATATAGCGGGAGGGCCGCCTATTTCTACGAGCAGTACTTC. It yields the protein CASSVRYSGRAAYFYEQYF.

The chain carries TRBV5-8 and TRBJ1-2, with 11 bases that match TRBD1. V lost 4 bases and J lost 7; bases outside the gene matches: 15. In germline, CDR1 is SGHTS, CDR2 YDEGEE. This CDR3 has 17 residues. CDR3 coding DNA: TGTGCCAGCAGCCCACCTAAGTCGGACAGGGGGCAGAGTGGCTACACCTTC. Protein: CASSPPKSDRGQSGYTF.

This clone was picked up a small number of times. This chain joins TRBV29-1 and TRBJ2-3; maybe TRBD1 (7 bases). Trimming shortened V by 6 bases and J by 1 base, and 14 bases separated the two germline ends. This CDR3 has 14 residues. Per the germline V gene, CDR1 is SQVTM and CDR2 is ANQGSEA. The CDR3 DNA reads as TGCAGCGTGGGCAGGGGGGCCCGCACAGATACGCAGTATTTT. Residues: CSVGRGARTDTQYF.

The chain carries TRBV29-1 and TRBJ2-7; D is perhaps TRBD2 (6 bases). The CDR3 covers 13 residues. The germline V gene encodes CDR1 SQVTM and CDR2 ANQGSEA. V was cut by 0 bases and J by 3 bases, with 9 bases left in between. CDR3 protein: CSVEDVGGYEQYF. The CDR3 DNA sequence: TGCAGCGTTGAAGATGTGGGGGGCTACGAGCAGTACTTC.

This chain connects TRBV7-9 to TRBJ2-5; 12 positions match TRBD2. The CDR3 has 15 residues. The trim removed 4 bases at V and 5 bases at J, leaving 5 bases unmatched. Germline CDR1 reads SEHNR; CDR2 reads FQNEAQ (reference sequence). DNA for the CDR3: TGTGCCAGCAGCTGGACTAGCGGGGTAGTTGAGACCCAGTACTTC. This codes for CASSWTSGVVETQYF. The whole variable domain, filled in from reference TRBV7-9 and TRBJ2-5, reads DTGVSQNPRHKITKRGQNVTFRCDPISEHNRLYWYRQTLGQGPEFLTYFQNEAQLEKSRLLSDRFSAERPKGSFSTLEIQRTEQGDSAMYLCASSWTSGVVETQYFGPGTRLLVL.

This clone has ten or more counts. The chain is built from TRBV19 and TRBJ1-1; D gene uncertain. Trimming left V 5 bases short and J 5 bases short, with 18 bases between. The CDR3 runs to 15 residues. Germline V CDR1 and CDR2: LNHDA, SQIVND (reference sequence). The CDR3 protein is CASSDPLGVRTEAFF. The CDR3 nucleotides are TGTGCCAGTAGTGATCCCCTCGGGGTTCGGACTGAAGCTTTCTTT.

The chain uses TRBV5-1 and TRBJ2-7; 7 positions match TRBD1. Germline CDR1 and CDR2: SGHRS and YFSETQ. V gave up 2 bases and J gave up 4 bases; unmatched junction bases: 9. The CDR3 totals 15 residues. This CDR3 is CASSLRQGSIYEQYF. CDR3 bases: TGCGCCAGCAGCTTAAGACAGGGCTCGATTTACGAGCAGTACTTC.

The chain recombines TRBV2 with TRBJ2-7, with 10 positions matching TRBD1. The CDR3 runs to 14 residues. Trimming cost V 6 bases and J 5 bases; bases outside gene matches: 7. Germline V CDR1 and CDR2: SNHLY, FYNNEI. The CDR3 reads CASRDPGQGHEQYF. The CDR3 coding sequence is TGTGCCAGCAGAGATCCGGGACAGGGGCACGAGCAGTACTTC.

The rearrangement joins TRBV18 to TRBJ2-7; TRBD2 matches at 11 bases. In germline, CDR1 is KGHSH, CDR2 LQKENI. The CDR3 contains 16 residues. Trimming took 1 base from V and 4 from J; bases not matched to a gene: 6. The chain's CDR3 is CASSPLTSGKGYEQYF. The CDR3 coding sequence is TGTGCCAGCTCACCACTGACTAGCGGGAAGGGGTACGAGCAGTACTTC.

This chain joins TRBV2 and TRBJ1-1; the D gene is possibly TRBD1 (5 bases). Germline assignment: CDR1 SNHLY and CDR2 FYNNEI. This CDR3 is 11 amino acids long. V gave up 8 bases and J gave up 4 bases, with 8 bases separating them. The CDR3 DNA reads as TGTGCCAGCCAGGGAGGCACTGAAGCTTTCTTT. Protein product: CASQGGTEAFF. The full variable domain, completed using reference TRBV2 and TRBJ1-1, is EPEVTQTPSHQVTQMGQEVILRCVPISNHLYFYWYRQILGQKVEFLVSFYNNEISEKSEIFDDQFSVERPDGSNFTLKIRSTKLEDSAMYFCASQGGTEAFFGQGTRLTVV.

The rearrangement uses TRBV5-1 and TRBJ2-5; 11 bases line up with TRBD2. CDR1 and CDR2 from the germline V gene are SGHRS and YFSETQ. J lost 5 bases, V lost 0 bases, and 6 bases had no gene match. This CDR3 has 16 amino acids. The CDR3 sequence: CASSLGGTSGLETQYF. For the CDR3, the DNA is TGCGCCAGCAGCTTGGGGGGGACTAGCGGATTGGAGACCCAGTACTTC. The whole variable domain, filled in from reference TRBV5-1 and TRBJ2-5, reads KAGVTQTPRYLIKTRGQQVTLSCSPISGHRSVSWYQQTPGQGLQFLFEYFSETQRNKGNFPGRFSGRQFSNSRSEMNVSTLELGDSALYLCASSLGGTSGLETQYFGPGTRLLVL.

The chain combines TRBV2 with TRBJ2-1; D may be TRBD1 (6 bases). Trimming shortened V by 6 bases and J by 4 bases, and 22 bases separated the two germline ends. Germline V gives CDR1 SNHLY, CDR2 FYNNEI. This CDR3 has 17 residues. The CDR3, as DNA: TGTGCCAGCAGACGACCGCCAGGGGCGAAAGTTTACAATGAGCAGTTCTTC. Its translation is CASRRPPGAKVYNEQFF.

The chain has TRBV5-1 and TRBJ2-3; the D is unclear. CDR3 length: 14 amino acids. Germline V gene sequence: CDR1 SGHRS, CDR2 YFSETQ. Trimming stripped 0 bases from V and 4 bases from J, with 9 bases between. CDR3 loop: CASSLARQADTQYF. CDR3 in DNA: TGCGCCAGCAGCTTGGCCCGACAAGCAGATACGCAGTATTTT.

This clone has more than one count but fewer than ten. V usage is TRBV5-1 and J usage is TRBJ1-1; no clear D gene. The CDR3 has 15 residues. The V end lost 6 bases, the J end lost 4 bases, and 19 bases lay between the germline ends. The V gene's germline CDR1 is SGHRS and CDR2 YFSETQ. The CDR3 spells CASKLDLGRGTEAFF. Written as DNA, the CDR3 is TGCGCCAGCAAGTTGGATCTTGGACGGGGCACTGAAGCTTTCTTT. Based on the CDR3 plus reference TRBV5-1 and TRBJ1-1, the full variable domain is KAGVTQTPRYLIKTRGQQVTLSCSPISGHRSVSWYQQTPGQGLQFLFEYFSETQRNKGNFPGRFSGRQFSNSRSEMNVSTLELGDSALYLCASKLDLGRGTEAFFGQGTRLTVV.